The rows below give T cell receptor beta chains drawn from one sample of a study of cytomegalovirus exposure and HLA in healthy donors. Method: immunoSEQ multiplex PCR; TCRdb's copy keeps in-frame clones and lacks some. The repertoire table contains 49,000 or so clones. The sequenced sample consisted of PBMCs. The receptors derive from a man aged 40-55 years in good health and CMV-seropositive. Both conserved end residues are part of each CDR3. A D gene is named only where the DNA matches it firmly.

CDR3 protein: CAWSFLNVELADTQYF
CDR3 DNA: TGTGCCTGGAGTTTCCTAAACGTCGAGTTAGCAGATACGCAGTATTTT
J gene: TRBJ2-3
D gene: -
V gene: TRBV30

CDR3 protein: CASSLDRGSQYF
CDR3 DNA: TGTGCCAGCAGTTTGGATAGAGGAAGCCAGTACTTC
J gene: TRBJ2-5
D gene: -
V gene: TRBV28

CDR3 protein: CASSLSGQGRREQYF
CDR3 DNA: TGTGCCAGCAGCTTAAGCGGACAGGGAAGGCGGGAGCAGTACTTC
J gene: TRBJ2-5
D gene: -
V gene: TRBV13

CDR3 protein: CASSVAREGLGSGELFF
CDR3 DNA: TGTGCCAGCAGCGTAGCCCGGGAGGGCCTTGGGTCCGGGGAGCTGTTTTTT
J gene: TRBJ2-2
D gene: TRBD2
V gene: TRBV9

CDR3 protein: CASSHRRASTDTQYF
CDR3 DNA: TGTGCCAGCAGCCATAGGCGGGCTAGCACAGATACGCAGTATTTT
J gene: TRBJ2-3
D gene: -
V gene: TRBV14

CDR3 protein: CASRGPGDTQYF
CDR3 DNA: TGTGCCAGCCGCGGCCCGGGAGATACGCAGTATTTT
J gene: TRBJ2-3
D gene: -
V gene: TRBV9

CDR3 protein: CASSLWRGTTEQYF
CDR3 DNA: TGTGCCAGCAGTTTGTGGAGGGGAACCACCGAGCAGTACTTC
J gene: TRBJ2-7
D gene: -
V gene: TRBV27

CDR3 protein: CARSLVAGAKDEKLFF
CDR3 DNA: TGTGCCAGAAGCTTGGTAGCGGGGGCGAAAGATGAAAAACTGTTTTTT
J gene: TRBJ1-4
D gene: -
V gene: TRBV5-3

CDR3 protein: CASSPSFGTGGETQYF
CDR3 DNA: TGTGCCAGCAGCCCATCCTTCGGGACAGGCGGTGAGACCCAGTACTTC
J gene: TRBJ2-5
D gene: TRBD1
V gene: TRBV5-4

CDR3 protein: CASSLSGPRIAAYEQYF
CDR3 DNA: TGTGCCAGCAGTTTAAGTGGGCCCAGAATAGCGGCCTACGAGCAGTACTTC
J gene: TRBJ2-7
D gene: -
V gene: TRBV28

CDR3 protein: CASIPLKTIAPDTQYF
CDR3 DNA: TGTGCCAGCATCCCTCTGAAGACGATAGCCCCAGATACGCAGTATTTT
J gene: TRBJ2-3
D gene: -
V gene: TRBV28

CDR3 protein: CASSEPPQGETQYF
CDR3 DNA: TGTGCCAGCAGTGAACCCCCCCAGGGGGAGACCCAGTACTTC
J gene: TRBJ2-5
D gene: -
V gene: TRBV6-1

CDR3 protein: CASSLSGGYGYTF
CDR3 DNA: TGTGCCAGCAGCTTGAGCGGCGGCTATGGCTACACCTTC
J gene: TRBJ1-2
D gene: -
V gene: TRBV7-3

CDR3 protein: CASRLQGMAEAFF
CDR3 DNA: TGTGCCAGCAGGCTACAGGGAATGGCTGAAGCTTTCTTT
J gene: TRBJ1-1
D gene: -
V gene: TRBV28

CDR3 protein: CASSQDAPGANTGELFF
CDR3 DNA: TGCGCCAGCAGCCAAGATGCCCCGGGGGCGAACACCGGGGAGCTGTTTTTT
J gene: TRBJ2-2
D gene: -
V gene: TRBV4-1

CDR3 protein: CSARGQGDLF
CDR3 DNA: TGCAGTGCTAGGGGCCAGGGGGACCTCTTT
J gene: TRBJ1-1
D gene: TRBD1
V gene: TRBV20-1

CDR3 protein: CASSPQNLAGATSYEQYF
CDR3 DNA: TGCGCCAGCAGCCCGCAAAACTTAGCGGGGGCAACCTCCTACGAGCAGTACTTC
J gene: TRBJ2-7
D gene: TRBD2
V gene: TRBV4-3

CDR3 protein: CASTLMTGSNQPQHF
CDR3 DNA: TGTGCCAGTACCTTAATGACAGGAAGCAATCAGCCCCAGCATTTT
J gene: TRBJ1-5
D gene: -
V gene: TRBV19

CDR3 protein: CSAEQGSEQFF
CDR3 DNA: TGCAGTGCGGAACAGGGGTCTGAGCAGTTCTTC
J gene: TRBJ2-1
D gene: TRBD1
V gene: TRBV20-1

CDR3 protein: CSAAGPNAYEQYF
CDR3 DNA: TGCAGCGCCGCGGGACCCAACGCCTACGAGCAGTACTTC
J gene: TRBJ2-7
D gene: -
V gene: TRBV29-1

CDR3 protein: CAISDQAGTEKDTQYF
CDR3 DNA: TGTGCCATCAGTGACCAGGCTGGGACAGAGAAAGATACGCAGTATTTT
J gene: TRBJ2-3
D gene: TRBD1
V gene: TRBV10-3

CDR3 protein: CAISEEVIVAEAFF
CDR3 DNA: TGTGCCATCAGTGAAGAAGTAATCGTAGCTGAAGCTTTCTTT
J gene: TRBJ1-1
D gene: -
V gene: TRBV10-3

CDR3 protein: CASSPIGGAREGYEQYF
CDR3 DNA: TGTGCCAGCAGCCCAATAGGCGGGGCGCGGGAAGGGTACGAGCAGTACTTC
J gene: TRBJ2-7
D gene: -
V gene: TRBV11-2

CDR3 protein: CASSRPGTGSWEQFF
CDR3 DNA: TGTGCCAGCAGTCGCCCCGGGACAGGGTCGTGGGAGCAGTTCTTC
J gene: TRBJ2-1
D gene: TRBD1
V gene: TRBV28

CDR3 protein: CASSVGLSSYEQYF
CDR3 DNA: TGTGCCAGCAGCGTAGGACTCAGCTCCTACGAGCAGTACTTC
J gene: TRBJ2-7
D gene: -
V gene: TRBV9

CDR3 protein: CASSRDRDEQYF
CDR3 DNA: TGTGCCAGCAGCAGGGACAGAGACGAGCAGTACTTC
J gene: TRBJ2-7
D gene: TRBD1
V gene: TRBV5-6

CDR3 protein: CAWSDGNTEAFF
CDR3 DNA: TGTGCCTGGAGTGACGGGAACACTGAAGCTTTCTTT
J gene: TRBJ1-1
D gene: -
V gene: TRBV30

CDR3 protein: CASSLGTGESNQPQHF
CDR3 DNA: TGTGCCAGCAGCTTGGGTACAGGGGAGAGCAATCAGCCCCAGCATTTT
J gene: TRBJ1-5
D gene: TRBD1
V gene: TRBV5-6

CDR3 protein: CSVPGLAGVDYNEQFF
CDR3 DNA: TGCAGCGTTCCGGGACTAGCGGGGGTTGACTACAATGAGCAGTTCTTC
J gene: TRBJ2-1
D gene: TRBD2
V gene: TRBV29-1

CDR3 protein: CASSLVLYGYTF
CDR3 DNA: TGTGCCAGCAGTTTAGTCCTTTATGGCTACACCTTC
J gene: TRBJ1-2
D gene: -
V gene: TRBV28

CDR3 protein: CSVEDGAGTGELFF
CDR3 DNA: TGCAGCGTTGAAGATGGGGCAGGCACCGGGGAGCTGTTTTTT
J gene: TRBJ2-2
D gene: -
V gene: TRBV29-1

CDR3 protein: CASSHGGAGYTF
CDR3 DNA: TGTGCCAGCAGCCATGGGGGCGCTGGCTACACCTTC
J gene: TRBJ1-2
D gene: -
V gene: TRBV14

CDR3 protein: CASSPTGNYEQYF
CDR3 DNA: TGTGCCAGCAGCCCGACTGGAAACTACGAGCAGTACTTC
J gene: TRBJ2-7
D gene: -
V gene: TRBV5-6

CDR3 protein: CASSPSGRGNEQYF
CDR3 DNA: TGTGCCAGCAGCCCTAGCGGGAGAGGCAACGAGCAGTACTTC
J gene: TRBJ2-7
D gene: TRBD2
V gene: TRBV7-3

CDR3 protein: CASSFQGWDNEQFF
CDR3 DNA: TGTGCCAGCAGCTTCCAGGGTTGGGACAATGAGCAGTTCTTC
J gene: TRBJ2-1
D gene: -
V gene: TRBV9

CDR3 protein: CASRSQVRNTIYF
CDR3 DNA: TGTGCCAGCAGGTCCCAAGTGAGGAACACCATATATTTT
J gene: TRBJ1-3
D gene: -
V gene: TRBV6-5

CDR3 protein: CASSSTTGTLLYGYTF
CDR3 DNA: TGTGCCAGCAGCTCCACTACAGGGACCTTGCTCTATGGCTACACCTTC
J gene: TRBJ1-2
D gene: -
V gene: TRBV9

CDR3 protein: CASSRGLAGNNEQFF
CDR3 DNA: TGCGCCAGCAGTCGAGGACTAGCGGGAAATAATGAGCAGTTCTTC
J gene: TRBJ2-1
D gene: TRBD2
V gene: TRBV10-1

CDR3 protein: CASSEGQYGYTF
CDR3 DNA: TGTGCCAGCAGCGAGGGGCAGTATGGCTACACCTTC
J gene: TRBJ1-2
D gene: -
V gene: TRBV9

CDR3 protein: CASRFNYEQYF
CDR3 DNA: TGTGCAAGTCGCTTTAACTACGAGCAGTACTTC
J gene: TRBJ2-7
D gene: -
V gene: TRBV12-2

CDR3 protein: CSVEADSPEAFF
CDR3 DNA: TGCAGCGTTGAAGCCGACAGCCCTGAAGCTTTCTTT
J gene: TRBJ1-1
D gene: -
V gene: TRBV29-1

CDR3 protein: CASSPRSLLLQGDSSYEQYF
CDR3 DNA: TGTGCCAGCAGTCCTAGATCTCTTCTTTTACAGGGGGATAGCTCCTACGAGCAGTACTTC
J gene: TRBJ2-7
D gene: TRBD1
V gene: TRBV28

CDR3 protein: CAWSPPLAGGPGPDSYEQYF
CDR3 DNA: TGTGCCTGGAGTCCCCCGCTAGCGGGGGGCCCGGGACCGGATTCCTACGAGCAGTACTTC
J gene: TRBJ2-7
D gene: TRBD2
V gene: TRBV30

CDR3 protein: CASSDRGETDTQYF
CDR3 DNA: TGCGCCAGCAGCGACCGGGGGGAAACAGATACGCAGTATTTT
J gene: TRBJ2-3
D gene: TRBD2
V gene: TRBV4-3